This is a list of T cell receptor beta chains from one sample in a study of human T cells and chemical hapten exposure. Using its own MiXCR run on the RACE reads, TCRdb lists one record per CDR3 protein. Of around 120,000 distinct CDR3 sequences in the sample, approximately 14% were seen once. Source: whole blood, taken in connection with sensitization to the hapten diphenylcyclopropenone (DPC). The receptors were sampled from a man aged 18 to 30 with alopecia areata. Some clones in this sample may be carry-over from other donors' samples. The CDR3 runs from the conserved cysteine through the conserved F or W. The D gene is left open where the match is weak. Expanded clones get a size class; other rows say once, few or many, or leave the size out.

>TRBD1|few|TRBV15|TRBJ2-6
TGTGCCAGCGGGACAGGGGGCTCTGGGGCCAACGTCCTGACTTTC
CASGTGGSGANVLTF
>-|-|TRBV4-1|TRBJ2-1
TGCGCCAGCAGCCAGGCGGCTAGCTCCCACTACAATGAGCAGTTCTTC
CASSQAASSHYNEQFF
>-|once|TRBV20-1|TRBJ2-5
TGCAGTGCTAGAGCTCCTTACGGGATCCGCCAAAAGGCCCAGTACTTC
CSARAPYGIRQKAQYF
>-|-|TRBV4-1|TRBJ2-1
TGCGCCAGCAGCCAACCCTTCCAACTCAATGAGCAGTTCTTC
CASSQPFQLNEQFF
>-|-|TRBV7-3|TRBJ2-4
TGTGCCAGCAGCTTGGACAGTGCCAAAAACATTCAGTACTTC
CASSLDSAKNIQYF
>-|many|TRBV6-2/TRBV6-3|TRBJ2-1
TGTGCCAGCAGGGATAGGGGGGGCGGCTACAATGAGCAGTTCTTC
CASRDRGGGYNEQFF
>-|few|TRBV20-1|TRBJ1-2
TGCAGTGCTACCCTCCCAGCTAACTATGGCTACACCTTC
CSATLPANYGYTF
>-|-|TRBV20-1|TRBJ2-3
TGCAGTGCTAGACCATTGAGGGGGACAGATACGCAGTATTTT
CSARPLRGTDTQYF
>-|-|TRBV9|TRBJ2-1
TGTGCCAGCAGCGTAGCTGGGGTCTTCTCATCCTACAATGAGCAGTTCTTC
CASSVAGVFSSYNEQFF
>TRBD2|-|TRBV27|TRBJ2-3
TGTGCCAGCAGTTCCCCTTTGCGGGGGGGCCGTCGAGATACGCAGTATTTT
CASSSPLRGGRRDTQYF
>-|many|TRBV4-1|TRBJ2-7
TGCGCCAGCAGCCAAGCCCCGGACACCTCCTACGAGCAGTACTTC
CASSQAPDTSYEQYF
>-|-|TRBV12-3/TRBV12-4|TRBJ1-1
TGTGCCAGCAGTGGGATACACACTGAAGCTTTCTTT
CASSGIHTEAFF
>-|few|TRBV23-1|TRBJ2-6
TGCGCCAGCAGTCAATGGCCATGTGGGGCCAACGTCCTGACTTTC
CASSQWPCGANVLTF
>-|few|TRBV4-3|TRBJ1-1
TGCGCCAGCAGCCCAATGGGGACCGCTTGGGGAACTGAAGCTTTCTTT
CASSPMGTAWGTEAFF
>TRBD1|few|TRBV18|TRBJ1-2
TGTGCCAGCTCACTGGACAGGGCTAACTATGGCTACACCTTC
CASSLDRANYGYTF
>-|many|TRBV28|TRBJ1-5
TGTGCCAGCAGTTTGTACAGGGATAGCAATCAGCCCCAGCATTTT
CASSLYRDSNQPQHF
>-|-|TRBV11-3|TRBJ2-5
TGTGCCAGCAGCCTCCGGCAGGGCGGCATAGAGACCCAGTACTTC
CASSLRQGGIETQYF
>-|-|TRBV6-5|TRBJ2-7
TGTGCCAGCAGTTACTCGGGGGAGTCCTACGAGCAGTACTTC
CASSYSGESYEQYF
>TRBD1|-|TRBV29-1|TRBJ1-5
TGCAGCGTTACAGGGGAAGGCAATCAGCCCCAGCATTTT
CSVTGEGNQPQHF
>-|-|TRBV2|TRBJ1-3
TGTGCCAGCGGAACAGGGTTCTCTGGAAACACCATATATTTT
CASGTGFSGNTIYF
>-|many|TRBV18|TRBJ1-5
TGTGCCAGCTCGCCCAATGGACAGAAGTATCAGCCCCAGCATTTT
CASSPNGQKYQPQHF
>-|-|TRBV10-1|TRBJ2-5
TGCGCCAGCAGTGAGTCGGCGGGTAAAGAGACCCAGTACTTC
CASSESAGKETQYF
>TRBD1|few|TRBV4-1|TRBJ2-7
TGCGCCAGCAGCCAAGTCCCCGGGACAGGGGGCTACGAGCAGTACTTC
CASSQVPGTGGYEQYF
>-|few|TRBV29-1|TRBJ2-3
TGCAGCGTTGAAGAAATACGGGGCACAGATACGCAGTATTTT
CSVEEIRGTDTQYF
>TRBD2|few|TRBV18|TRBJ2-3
TGTGCCAGCTCACCCGCGGGGGTTAGCACAGATACGCAGTATTTT
CASSPAGVSTDTQYF
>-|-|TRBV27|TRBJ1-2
TGTGCCAGCAGTTTATCGGTGGGGAACTATGGCTACACCTTC
CASSLSVGNYGYTF
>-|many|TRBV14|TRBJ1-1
TGTGCCAGCAGCCAAGGGCAGGCGAACACTGAAGCTTTCTTT
CASSQGQANTEAFF
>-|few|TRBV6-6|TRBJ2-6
TGTGCCAGCACCAAGACGAGAGGCCCCCTCTCTGGGGCCAACGTCCTGACTTTC
CASTKTRGPLSGANVLTF
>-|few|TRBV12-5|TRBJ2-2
TGTGCTAGTGGTTTGCTTTTAGAGGGGGCCGGGGAGCTGTTTTTT
CASGLLLEGAGELFF